The 5 T cell receptor beta chains below were found in one sample sequenced in a study of shared clonotypes between healthy human individuals. Naive CD8 cells were CD45RO-negative, positively selected for CCR7, excluding terminally differentiated effector memory CD45RA+ cells. Sequencing used immunoSEQ multiplex PCR; TCRdb keeps in-frame clones, though not all of them. The sample shows about 700,000 clones, about 91% of them seen only once. Material: naive CD8+ T cells sorted from blood. Source of these receptors: a man aged 30-40 years in good health.

This chain links TRBV7-3 with TRBJ2-3, with 8 positions matching TRBD2. V gave up 2 bases and J gave up 5 bases; unmatched junction bases: 12. Per germline, CDR1 SGHTA and CDR2 FQGTGA. This CDR3 has 17 residues. CDR3: CASSLADAGGLRDTQYF. The CDR3 coding sequence is TGTGCCAGCAGCTTAGCCGATGCGGGAGGCCTGCGAGATACGCAGTATTTT. The variable domain in full, with the rest retrieved from reference TRBV7-3 and TRBJ2-3, is GAGVSQTPSNKVTEKGKYVELRCDPISGHTALYWYRQSLGQGPEFLIYFQGTGAADDSGLPNDRFFAVRPEGSVSTLKIQRTERGDSAVYLCASSLADAGGLRDTQYFGPGTRLTVL.

The chain links TRBV4-2 to TRBJ2-6; the match to TRBD1 covers 8 bases. Germline trimming cut 4 bases from V and 1 base from J; bases unmatched to any gene: 9. Germline assignment: CDR1 LGHNA and CDR2 YNFKEQ. This CDR3 has 18 amino acids. The CDR3 DNA is TGTGCCAGCAGCCGACCGGGACAGGAGTTGTCTGGGGCCAACGTCCTGACTTTC. It codes for CASSRPGQELSGANVLTF.

The chain combines TRBV14 with TRBJ2-7; D call uncertain. Trimming removed 8 bases at V and 0 bases at J, with 5 bases between. The CDR3 is 11 residues long. Germline V gene sequence: CDR1 SGHDN, CDR2 FVKESK. The CDR3 spells CASSNSYEQYF. CDR3 bases: TGTGCCAGCTCTAACTCCTACGAGCAGTACTTC.

This chain joins TRBV28 and TRBJ2-7; TRBD2 aligns across 10 bases. This CDR3 region has 15 residues. Per the germline V gene, CDR1 is MDHEN and CDR2 is SYDVKM. J lost 3 bases, V lost 6 bases, and 8 bases had no gene match. Here the CDR3 reads CASSASSGSDYEQYF. As DNA, the CDR3 is TGTGCCAGCAGCGCTTCTAGCGGGAGCGACTACGAGCAGTACTTC.

The rearrangement joins TRBV7-7 to TRBJ2-1, with 7 nucleotides matching TRBD1. V shed 4 bases and J 0 bases; nucleotides not matched to a gene: 6. The CDR3 is made up of 16 amino acids. Looked up from germline, CDR1 is SSHAT and CDR2 is FNYEAQ (reference sequence). CDR3 residues: CASSSFTGDSYNEQFF. In DNA form, the CDR3 reads TGTGCCAGCAGCTCATTTACAGGGGACTCCTACAATGAGCAGTTCTTC.